The clone carrying this T cell receptor (beta chain) appeared a few times. Its antigen is unidentified. The germline gene is not matched at one end of the junction; a read error may be the cause. One entry per CDR3 protein, called by TCRdb with MiXCR from the 5' RACE reads. Counted here are roughly 240,000 distinct CDR3 sequences, approximately 7% occurring once; the ten biggest clones make up 3% to 4%. The sample belongs to a study of identical twins. Study-wide points: Modelling underestimated the level of out-of-frame TCR alpha sharing observed in monozygotic twins. Weaker excess sharing between twins was seen in beta out-of-frame sequences. In drawing conclusions, the study used cross-sectional statistical analysis and did not follow the same donors.

The germline CDR1 and CDR2 sequences are WSHSY and SAAADI. The CDR3 is 13 residues long. These data were likewise used in another study, on yellow fever vaccine responses in identical twins.

This chain joins TRBV10-2 and TRBJ2-5; perhaps TRBD2 as D (5 bases). Specimen: memory (CD45RO+) T cells sorted from blood. The receptor was derived from a woman aged 18-35 years in good health. Here the CDR3 DNA reads TGCGCCAGCAATGAGGGATTGAGTGAGACCCAGTACTTC. Its translation is CASNEGLSETQYF.